Detailed here is one T cell receptor beta chain. The target antigen is unknown. These data come from a study of T cell repertoires in cytomegalovirus infection. Germline CDR1 is MNHNY and CDR2 is SVGAGI (reference sequence). The CDR3 spans 15 residues. The germline V and J ends were trimmed by 2 bases and 4 bases, with 14 bases remaining between them. TCRdb re-derived calls from the reads in MiXCR, one entry per CDR3 protein. The sample lists roughly 120,000 distinct CDR3 sequences; roughly 32% were seen once. This chain links TRBV6-6 with TRBJ1-1; D ambiguous. This TCR was sampled from a human donor in good health (CMV status not recorded). Some clones in this sample may be carry-over from other donors' samples. Source: CD8+ T cells from cultured PBMCs, taken from culture after CMV antigen stimulation. This CDR3 is CASSYQDAGGTEAFF. The CDR3 nucleotides are TGTGCCAGCAGTTACCAGGACGCAGGTGGCACTGAAGCTTTCTTT.